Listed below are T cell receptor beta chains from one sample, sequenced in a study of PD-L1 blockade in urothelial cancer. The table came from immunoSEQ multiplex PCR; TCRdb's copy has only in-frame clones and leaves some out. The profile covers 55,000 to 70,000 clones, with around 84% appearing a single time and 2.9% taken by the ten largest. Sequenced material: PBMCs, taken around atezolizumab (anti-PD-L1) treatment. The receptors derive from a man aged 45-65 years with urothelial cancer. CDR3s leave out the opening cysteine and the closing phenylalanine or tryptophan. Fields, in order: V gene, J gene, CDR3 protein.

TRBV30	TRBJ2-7	AWSVYGTYEQY
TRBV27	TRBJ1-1	ASSLRRTGGGNTEAF
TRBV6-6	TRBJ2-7	ASSYPPGLAYEQY
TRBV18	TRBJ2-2	ASSPPAGANTGELF
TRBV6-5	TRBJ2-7	ASSYSASPFSYEQY
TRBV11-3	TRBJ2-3	ASSVGTSDTDTQY
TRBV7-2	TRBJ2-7	ASSTSGGGSYEQY
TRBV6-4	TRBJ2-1	ASSERGTGSYNEQF
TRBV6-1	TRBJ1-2	ASAWGQDGYT
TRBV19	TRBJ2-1	ASSKTSGTSGIARGWIYNEQF
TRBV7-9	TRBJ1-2	ASSLDAPGGYT
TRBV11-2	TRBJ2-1	ASGLDGLFGRQF
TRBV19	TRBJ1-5	ASSPIGPHQPQH
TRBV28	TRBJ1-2	ASSSTRQGAHYGYT
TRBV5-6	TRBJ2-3	ASSSRSVAGGDTQY
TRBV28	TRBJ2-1	ASRWGSPISYNEQF
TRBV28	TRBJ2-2	ASSSSGTGGSGELF
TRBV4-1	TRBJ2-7	ASSQELRAPTGLAYEQY
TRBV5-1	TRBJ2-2	ASSFQGGIGELF
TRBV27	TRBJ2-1	ASSLLLAGRTEQF
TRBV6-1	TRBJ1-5	ASRTTGGNQPQH
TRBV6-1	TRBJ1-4	ASSEALGAGEKLF
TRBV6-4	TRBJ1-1	ASSEEGRDAF
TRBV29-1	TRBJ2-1	SVGTGVAGDNEQF
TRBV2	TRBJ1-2	ASSKDSINYGYT
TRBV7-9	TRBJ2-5	ASSPGLAETQY
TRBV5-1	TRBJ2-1	ASSRGSEDEQF
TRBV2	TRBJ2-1	ASQGLATEQF
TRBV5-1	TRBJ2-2	ASSWTGANTGELF
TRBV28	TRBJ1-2	ASSERGQGARGYT
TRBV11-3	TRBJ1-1	ASSSLRGSEAF
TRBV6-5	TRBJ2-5	ASSSHRGGGRFTQY
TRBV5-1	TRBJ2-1	ASSPIAGDYNEQF
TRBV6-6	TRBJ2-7	ATLTGGYEQY
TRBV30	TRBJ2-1	AWRWGGGEQF
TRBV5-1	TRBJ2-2	ASKGASGNTGELF
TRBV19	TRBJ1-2	ASSTQTGGDYGYT
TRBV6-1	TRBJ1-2	ASILDRNYGYT
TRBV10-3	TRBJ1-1	AISERTEAF
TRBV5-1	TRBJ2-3	ASSLAGGLAVDTQY
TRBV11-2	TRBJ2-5	ASSYGRQETQY
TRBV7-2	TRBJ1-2	ASSLGPENYGYT
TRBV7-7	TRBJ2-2	ASSSNPDRALSTAGELF
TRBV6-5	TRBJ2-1	ASSYSRSNEQF
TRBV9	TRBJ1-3	ASSVATGGRAGNTIY
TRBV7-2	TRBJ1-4	ASSPGWLDEKLF
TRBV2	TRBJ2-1	ASSETLEQF
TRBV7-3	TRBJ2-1	ASSLGLGPRNEQF
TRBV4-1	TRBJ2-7	ASSLAGYGSGSYEQY
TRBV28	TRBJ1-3	ASSGTGGNTIY
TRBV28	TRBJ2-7	ASSLKRGNYEQY
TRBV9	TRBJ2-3	ASSERTGVSTDTQY
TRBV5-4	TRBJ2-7	ASSLAGGVEQY
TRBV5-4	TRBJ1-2	ASSLDRTGGGGYT
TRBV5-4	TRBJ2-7	ASSFPGTRAHEQY
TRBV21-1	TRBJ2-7	ASSKAAGSYEQY